This T cell receptor beta chain appears in the sequencing data of a study of blood T cells in healthy people across ages. Points from the study as a whole: Nothing was known about donor CMV status, and this possibly confounded expanded clonotype changes.

Using a J-beta primer mix together with a sample-barcoded 5' primer, a second PCR was run for roughly 6 to 12 cycles. TCRdb used MiXCR to reprocess the 5' RACE reads, holding one entry per CDR3 protein. The sample carries more than 500,000 distinct CDR3 sequences, roughly 28% recorded once. The germline gives CDR1 LGHDT, CDR2 YNNKEL (reference sequence). Trimming shortened V by 1 base and J by 5 bases, and 14 bases separated the two germline ends. The CDR3 has 15 amino acids. This clonotype has just a few counts. As yet, its antigen is unknown. Sequenced input: blood. The genes are TRBV3-1 and TRBJ1-1; possible D gene TRBD1, 5 bases. This clonotype was sampled from a woman aged 70-85 years in good health. This CDR3 reads CASSQAKGFSTEAFF. CDR3 nucleotides: TGTGCCAGCAGCCAAGCCAAGGGGTTTTCGACTGAAGCTTTCTTT.